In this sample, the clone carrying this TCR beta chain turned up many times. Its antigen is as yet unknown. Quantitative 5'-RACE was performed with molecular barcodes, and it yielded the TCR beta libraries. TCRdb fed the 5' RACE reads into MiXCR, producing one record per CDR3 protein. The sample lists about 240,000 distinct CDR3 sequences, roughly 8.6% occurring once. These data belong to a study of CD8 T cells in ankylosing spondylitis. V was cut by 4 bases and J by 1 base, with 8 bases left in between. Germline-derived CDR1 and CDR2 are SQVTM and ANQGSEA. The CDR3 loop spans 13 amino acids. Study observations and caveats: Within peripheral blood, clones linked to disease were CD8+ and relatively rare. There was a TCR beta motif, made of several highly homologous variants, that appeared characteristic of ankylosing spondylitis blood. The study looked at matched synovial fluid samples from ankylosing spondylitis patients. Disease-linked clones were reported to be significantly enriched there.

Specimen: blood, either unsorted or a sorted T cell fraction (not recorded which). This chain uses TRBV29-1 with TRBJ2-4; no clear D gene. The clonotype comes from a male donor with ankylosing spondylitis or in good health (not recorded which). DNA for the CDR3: TGCAGCGTTGCGATAGGGGCCAAAAACATTCAGTACTTC. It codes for CSVAIGAKNIQYF.